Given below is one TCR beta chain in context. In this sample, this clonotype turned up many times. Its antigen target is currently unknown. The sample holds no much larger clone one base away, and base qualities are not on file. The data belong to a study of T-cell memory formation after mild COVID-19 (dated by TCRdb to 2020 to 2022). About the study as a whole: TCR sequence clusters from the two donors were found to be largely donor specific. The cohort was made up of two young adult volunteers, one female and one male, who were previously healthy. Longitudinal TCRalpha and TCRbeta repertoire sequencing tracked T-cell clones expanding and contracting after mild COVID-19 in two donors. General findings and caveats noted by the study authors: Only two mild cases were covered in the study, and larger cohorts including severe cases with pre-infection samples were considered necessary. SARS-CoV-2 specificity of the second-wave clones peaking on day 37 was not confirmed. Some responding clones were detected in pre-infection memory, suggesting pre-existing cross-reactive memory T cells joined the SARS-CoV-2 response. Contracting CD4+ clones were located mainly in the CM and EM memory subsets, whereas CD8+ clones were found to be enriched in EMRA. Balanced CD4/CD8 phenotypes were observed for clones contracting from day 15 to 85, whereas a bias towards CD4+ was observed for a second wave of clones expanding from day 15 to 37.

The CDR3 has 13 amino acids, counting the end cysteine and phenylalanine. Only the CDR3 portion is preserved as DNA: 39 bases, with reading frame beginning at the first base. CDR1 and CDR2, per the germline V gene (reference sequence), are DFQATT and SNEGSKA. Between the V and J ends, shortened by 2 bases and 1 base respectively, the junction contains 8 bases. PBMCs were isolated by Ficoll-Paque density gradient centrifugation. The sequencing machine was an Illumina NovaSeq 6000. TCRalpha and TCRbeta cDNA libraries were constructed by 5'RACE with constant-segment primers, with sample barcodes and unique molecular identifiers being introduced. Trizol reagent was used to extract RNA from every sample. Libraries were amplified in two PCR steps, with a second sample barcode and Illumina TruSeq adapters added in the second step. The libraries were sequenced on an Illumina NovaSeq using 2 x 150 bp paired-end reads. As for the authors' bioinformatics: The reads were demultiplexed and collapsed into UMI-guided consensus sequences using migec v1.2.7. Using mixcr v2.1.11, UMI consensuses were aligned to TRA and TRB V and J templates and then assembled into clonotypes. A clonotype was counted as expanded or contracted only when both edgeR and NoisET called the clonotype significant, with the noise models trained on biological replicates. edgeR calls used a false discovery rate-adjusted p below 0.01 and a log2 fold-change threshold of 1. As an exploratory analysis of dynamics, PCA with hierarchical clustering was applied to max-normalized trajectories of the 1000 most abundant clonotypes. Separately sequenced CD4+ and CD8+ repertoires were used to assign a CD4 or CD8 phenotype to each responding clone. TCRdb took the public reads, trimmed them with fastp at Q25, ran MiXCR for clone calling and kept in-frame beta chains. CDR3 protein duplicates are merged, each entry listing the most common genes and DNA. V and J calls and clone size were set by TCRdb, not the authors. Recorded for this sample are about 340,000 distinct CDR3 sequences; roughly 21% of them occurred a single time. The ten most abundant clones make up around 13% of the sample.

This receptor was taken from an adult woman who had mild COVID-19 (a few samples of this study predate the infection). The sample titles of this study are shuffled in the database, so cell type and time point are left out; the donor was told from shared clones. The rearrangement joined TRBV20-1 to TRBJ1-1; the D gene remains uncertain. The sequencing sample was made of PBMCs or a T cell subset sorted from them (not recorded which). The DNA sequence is TGCAGTGCTAGAACACCTACGAACACTGAAGCTTTCTTT. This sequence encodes CSARTPTNTEAFF.